The 32 T cell receptor beta chains reported below all come from one sample, sequenced in a study of T cell responses to AZD1222 COVID-19 vaccine. Clones were read by immunoSEQ multiplex PCR, and TCRdb kept only the in-frame ones, dropping some. Of 130,000 to 150,000 clones listed, approximately 78% are singletons. The source was peripheral blood, collected on day 0 of MenACWY control vaccination. These receptors came from an adult in good health.

The CDR3 spells CASSQVLQAWGAGNTIYF. The CDR3, as DNA: TGCGCCAGCAGCCAAGTCTTACAAGCCTGGGGGGCTGGAAACACCATATATTTT. The chain combines TRBV4-1 with TRBJ1-3, with a weak D call TRBD1 (5 bases). The CDR3 runs to 18 residues. The germline V gene has CDR1 MGHRA and CDR2 YSYEKL. Trimming took 1 base from V and 2 from J, leaving 18 bases between them.

The V call is TRBV19, the J call TRBJ2-7; 9 nucleotides agree with TRBD1. The CDR3 has 16 residues. The ends lost 5 bases at V and 3 bases at J; junction bases unmatched: 11. CDR1 and CDR2 (germline): LNHDA, SQIVND (reference sequence). The CDR3, as DNA: TGTGCCAGTAGTGTAATACCGGGACAGGGATTCTACGAGCAGTACTTC. Encoded protein: CASSVIPGQGFYEQYF.

The chain employs TRBV27 and TRBJ2-5, with D possibly matching TRBD1 (6 bases). V shed 5 bases and J shed 9 bases, with 16 bases lying between them. CDR1 is MNHEY and CDR2 is SMNVEV in the germline V gene (reference sequence). The CDR3 covers 13 residues. The CDR3 sequence is CASSPGMGAAQYF. The CDR3 coding sequence is TGTGCCAGCAGTCCAGGGATGGGGGCGGCCCAGTACTTC.

This clone was observed a single time. The J gene is TRBJ2-1, the V gene TRBV24-1; 8 positions agree with TRBD1. The CDR3 is 15 residues long. CDR1 is KGHDR, CDR2 SFDVKD, per germline. V shed 4 bases and J 6 bases; nucleotides not matched to a gene: 7. The CDR3 spells CATSDPRTGSNEQFF. The CDR3 DNA reads as TGTGCCACCAGTGACCCTCGGACAGGGAGCAATGAGCAGTTCTTC.

The chain links TRBV7-8 to TRBJ1-2; TRBD1 might be the D (5 bases). The V and J ends lost 5 bases and 8 bases respectively, with 21 bases between them. Germline CDR1 SGHVS, CDR2 FQNEAQ. The CDR3 runs 15 residues. CDR3: CASSPQRGRVMGYTF. In DNA form, the CDR3 reads TGTGCCAGCAGCCCCCAGAGGGGTCGGGTCATGGGCTACACCTTC.

The rearrangement uses TRBV13 and TRBJ1-2; possibly TRBD1 for D (5 bases). This CDR3 spans 15 amino acids. Trimming removed 5 bases from V and 1 base from J, with 14 bases in between. Per the germline V gene, CDR1 is PRHDT and CDR2 is FYEKMQ (reference sequence). Here the CDR3 DNA reads TGTGCCAGCAGCCCCCTCCGAGGGGATAACTATGGCTACACCTTC. It encodes CASSPLRGDNYGYTF. Full variable domain (rest looked up from reference TRBV13 and TRBJ1-2): AAGVIQSPRHLIKEKRETATLKCYPIPRHDTVYWYQQGPGQDPQFLISFYEKMQSDKGSIPDRFSAQQFSDYHSELNMSSLELGDSALYFCASSPLRGDNYGYTFGSGTRLTVV.

The gene calls are TRBV3-1 (or the pseudogene TRBV3-2) and TRBJ1-2; no clear D gene. The CDR3 has 17 amino acids. Trimming cost V 0 bases and J 0 bases, with 14 bases left between them. Germline CDR1 reads LGHDT; CDR2 reads YNNKEL (reference sequence). This CDR3 is CASSQELHLPANYGYTF. CDR3 coding DNA: TGTGCCAGCAGCCAAGAGTTACATCTCCCCGCTAACTATGGCTACACCTTC.

V and J are TRBV5-1 and TRBJ1-1; D is possibly TRBD1 (5 bases). Germline V gene data show CDR1 as SGHRS and CDR2 as YFSETQ. The CDR3 consists of 17 residues. Trimming left V 4 bases short and J 3 bases short, with 22 bases between. The chain's CDR3 is CASSPRAREKGDTEAFF. CDR3 bases: TGCGCCAGCAGCCCCCGGGCCAGGGAGAAAGGGGACACTGAAGCTTTCTTT.

The chain employs TRBV7-6 and TRBJ1-1; 10 nucleotides agree with TRBD1. The CDR3 runs 17 residues. J was trimmed by 3 bases and V by 6 bases; bases with no gene match: 13. CDR1 is SGHVS and CDR2 is FNYEAQ in the germline V gene. CDR3 residues: CASRAYVTGGAHTEAFF. The CDR3 coding sequence is TGTGCCAGCAGAGCTTATGTGACAGGGGGCGCGCACACTGAAGCTTTCTTT. Full variable domain (missing parts from reference TRBV7-6 and TRBJ1-1): GAGVSQSPRYKVTKRGQDVALRCDPISGHVSLYWYRQALGQGPEFLTYFNYEAQQDKSGLPNDRFSAERPEGSISTLTIQRTEQRDSAMYRCASRAYVTGGAHTEAFFGQGTRLTVV.

In DNA form, the CDR3 reads TGTGCCAGCAGTTTGTGGGGGCACTATGGCTACACCTTC. It codes for CASSLWGHYGYTF. The chain carries TRBV12-3 or TRBV12-4 and TRBJ1-2; the D gene is possibly TRBD1 (6 bases). Trimming took off 3 bases at V and 3 bases at J, with 8 bases between the two ends. This CDR3 region has 13 residues.

This clone has more than one count but fewer than ten. The chain uses TRBV12-3 or TRBV12-4 and TRBJ1-3, with D perhaps TRBD1 (5 bases). This CDR3 has 11 residues. V lost 6 bases to trimming and J lost 9 bases, with 9 bases between them. CDR3 sequence (DNA): TGTGCCAGCAGCACCAGGGCCACCATATATTTT. Translated: CASSTRATIYF.

This clone appeared a single time. This chain joins TRBV5-4 and TRBJ2-1; 9 positions match TRBD1. CDR1 is SGHNT and CDR2 is YYREEE in the germline V gene (reference sequence). J gave up 6 bases and V 10 bases, and 20 bases lay outside the gene matches. There are 17 residues in the CDR3. The CDR3 sequence is CAPNRCNRDRAGNEQFF. CDR3 in DNA: TGTGCCCCCAACCGCTGTAATCGGGACAGGGCAGGCAATGAGCAGTTCTTC.

The chain couples TRBV19 to TRBJ2-2, with no clear D. The V and J ends lost 1 base and 2 bases respectively, with 5 bases between them. Germline values: CDR1 LNHDA, CDR2 SQIVND (reference sequence). This CDR3 comprises 14 residues. DNA of the CDR3: TGTGCCAGTAGTATAGTGCCCAACACCGGGGAGCTGTTTTTT. Encoded protein: CASSIVPNTGELFF.

The chain combines TRBV28 with TRBJ1-2; D may be TRBD1 (6 bases). Germline CDR1 MDHEN, CDR2 SYDVKM. The CDR3 sequence is 14 residues long. Trimming shortened V by 3 bases and J by 8 bases, and 16 bases separated the two germline ends. CDR3 region: CASSFGGRLLGYTF. Here the CDR3 DNA reads TGTGCCAGCAGTTTTGGGGGGCGACTGTTGGGCTACACCTTC.

The rearrangement links TRBV20-1 to TRBJ2-2; 13 nucleotides align to TRBD2. Germline CDR1 is DFQATT and CDR2 is SNEGSKA (reference sequence). CDR3 length: 20 amino acids. V lost 3 bases, J lost 1 base, and 14 bases stayed unmatched. The CDR3 DNA reads as TGCAGTGCTAGTGGTCGTGGAGGACTAGCGGGGGCCGGGAACACCGGGGAGCTGTTTTTT. Its translation is CSASGRGGLAGAGNTGELFF.

CDR3: CASSEAQRGRGAFF. In nucleotides, the CDR3 is TGTGCCAGCAGTGAAGCGCAGAGGGGGCGCGGGGCTTTCTTT. The chain links TRBV6-1 to TRBJ1-1; 7 nucleotides agree with TRBD1. Per germline, CDR1 MNHNS and CDR2 SASEGT. The CDR3 contains 14 residues. With 0 bases clipped from V and 11 bases from J, the junction kept 9 bases outside the gene matches.

V is TRBV12-3 or TRBV12-4 and J is TRBJ1-2; no definite D call. The CDR3 runs 13 residues. Trimming left V 8 bases short and J 3 bases short, with 13 bases between. In DNA form, the CDR3 reads TGTGCCAGCTCGAAGACCATGGACTATGGCTACACCTTC. Translated, it gives CASSKTMDYGYTF.

This clone was observed a single time. The rearrangement joins TRBV3-1 (or the pseudogene TRBV3-2) to TRBJ2-3, with 9 bases matching TRBD2. This CDR3 has 17 residues. V was clipped by 1 base and J by 0 bases; unmatched bases: 5. CDR1 and CDR2 from the germline V gene are LGHDT and YNNKEL (reference sequence). CDR3 bases: TGTGCCAGCAGCCAAGTAAGCGGGGGGCTGAGCACAGATACGCAGTATTTT. Its protein is CASSQVSGGLSTDTQYF.

The chain employs TRBV10-2 and TRBJ2-5; 8 bases are shared with TRBD2. The CDR3 is 13 amino acids. Losses at the gene ends were 4 bases for V and 5 bases for J; bases not matched to a gene: 3. The germline V gene encodes CDR1 WSHSY and CDR2 SAAADI. The CDR3 reads CASSGGGGETQYF. The CDR3 region has the DNA TGCGCCAGCAGTGGTGGCGGGGGGGAGACCCAGTACTTC.

The sample holds a few counts of this clone. V is TRBV4-1 and J is TRBJ1-6; D call uncertain. Trimming cost V 2 bases and J 10 bases, with 9 bases left between them. The germline V gene has CDR1 MGHRA and CDR2 YSYEKL. The CDR3 extends over 13 amino acids. The CDR3 is CASSQKKESPLHF. The CDR3 bases are TGCGCCAGCAGCCAAAAGAAGGAGTCACCCCTCCACTTT.

The chain carries TRBV7-2 and TRBJ2-7; D call uncertain. Trimming took off 3 bases at V and 3 bases at J, with 12 bases between the two ends. Germline V gene lookup returns CDR1 SGHTA and CDR2 FQGNSA. The CDR3 loop spans 14 amino acids. CDR3 DNA: TGTGCCAGCAGCTTTGTCGGCGGCCGCTACGAGCAGTACTTC. This sequence encodes CASSFVGGRYEQYF.

This chain connects TRBV2 to TRBJ2-2; 8 bases line up with TRBD1. Germline loops: CDR1 SNHLY, CDR2 FYNNEI. Trimming took 6 bases from V and 6 from J; bases not matched to a gene: 6. This CDR3 spans 14 amino acids. CDR3 in amino acids: CASRGDRTAGELFF. The DNA for the CDR3 is TGTGCCAGCAGGGGGGACAGGACCGCCGGGGAGCTGTTTTTT. Together with reference TRBV2 and TRBJ2-2, the CDR3 gives the full variable domain: EPEVTQTPSHQVTQMGQEVILRCVPISNHLYFYWYRQILGQKVEFLVSFYNNEISEKSEIFDDQFSVERPDGSNFTLKIRSTKLEDSAMYFCASRGDRTAGELFFGEGSRLTVL.

V and J are TRBV10-3 and TRBJ2-7, with 7 bases identical to TRBD2. The germline V gene encodes CDR1 ENHRY and CDR2 SYGVKD. The V segment lost 6 bases and the J segment 0 bases; nucleotides outside the gene matches: 5. The CDR3 is 14 amino acids. The CDR3 here is CAIRGEGSSYEQYF. DNA of the CDR3: TGTGCCATCAGAGGGGAGGGGAGCTCCTACGAGCAGTACTTC.

This clone was found once. V is TRBV27 and J is TRBJ1-6; D may be TRBD1 (6 bases). Per germline, CDR1 MNHEY and CDR2 SMNVEV (reference sequence). The length of the CDR3 is 15 residues. V was clipped by 8 bases and J by 7 bases, with 18 bases between them. CDR3 sequence (DNA): TGTGCCAGCCGGGTGGTCGCCGGGGGCAATTCACCCCTCCACTTT. This sequence encodes CASRVVAGGNSPLHF.

This chain links TRBV2 with TRBJ2-3; TRBD1 matches at 9 bases. The length of the CDR3 is 15 residues. In germline, CDR1 is SNHLY, CDR2 FYNNEI. The V segment lost 7 bases and the J segment 1 base; nucleotides outside the gene matches: 6. CDR3 nucleotides: TGTGCCAGCACCGCGGGACAGGGCGGCACAGATACGCAGTATTTT. Its protein is CASTAGQGGTDTQYF.

The chain couples TRBV30 to TRBJ1-4; D gene ambiguous. CDR3 length: 12 amino acids. With 4 bases removed from V and 7 bases from J, the gap between germline ends came to 10 bases. Germline V lookup: CDR1 GTSNPN, CDR2 SVGIG (reference sequence). The CDR3 sequence is CAWKSLGEKLFF. CDR3 nucleotides: TGTGCCTGGAAATCCCTAGGTGAAAAACTGTTTTTT.

This clone showed up just a few times. The chain carries TRBV29-1 and TRBJ1-3; D gene uncertain. This CDR3 region has 13 residues. Trimming removed 5 bases from V and 4 bases from J, with 12 bases in between. Germline-derived CDR1 and CDR2 are SQVTM and ANQGSEA. The CDR3 region is CSVRPGAGNTIYF. DNA for the CDR3: TGCAGCGTTAGACCGGGAGCCGGAAACACCATATATTTT.

The chain links TRBV7-8 to TRBJ2-2; D not resolved. The germline V gene has CDR1 SGHVS and CDR2 FQNEAQ. The ends were cut back, 5 bases at V and 2 bases at J, with 9 bases in the middle. The CDR3 runs 14 residues. The CDR3 protein is CASSLTGNTGELFF. CDR3 DNA sequence: TGTGCCAGCAGCCTCACCGGAAACACCGGGGAGCTGTTTTTT.

The chain combines TRBV6-5 with TRBJ1-4, with D unresolved. There are 13 residues in the CDR3. The V gene's germline CDR1 is MNHEY and CDR2 SVGAGI. Trimming shortened V by 6 bases and J by 7 bases, and 12 bases separated the two germline ends. The CDR3 bases are TGTGCCAGCAGGACCAGGATGGCTGAAAAACTGTTTTTT. Amino acids: CASRTRMAEKLFF.

The rearrangement links TRBV6-1 to TRBJ1-6; D is unclear. Trimming removed 3 bases from V and 4 bases from J, with 13 bases in between. This CDR3 has 16 amino acids. Germline lookup yields CDR1 MNHNS and CDR2 SASEGT. The CDR3 nucleotides read TGTGCCAGCAGTGACCGGACGGACCATTATAATTCACCCCTCCACTTT. Translated, it gives CASSDRTDHYNSPLHF.

The chain is built from TRBV3-1 (or the pseudogene TRBV3-2) and TRBJ2-3, with D perhaps assigned TRBD1 or TRBD2 (5 bases each). This CDR3 has 16 residues. The V end was cut by 0 bases, the J end by 0 bases, with 10 bases between. Germline lookup yields CDR1 LGHDT and CDR2 YNNKEL (reference sequence). CDR3 residues: CASSQDLGTSTDTQYF. In DNA, the CDR3 is TGTGCCAGCAGCCAAGATCTAGGGACCAGCACAGATACGCAGTATTTT.

The gene calls are TRBV28 and TRBJ1-6; D ambiguous. The CDR3 covers 14 residues. CDR1 MDHEN and CDR2 SYDVKM come from the germline V gene. V lost 8 bases and J 3 bases, leaving 11 bases between the germline ends. The CDR3 here is CASYGPDYNSPLHF. The DNA for the CDR3 is TGTGCCAGCTACGGCCCAGACTATAATTCACCCCTCCACTTT.